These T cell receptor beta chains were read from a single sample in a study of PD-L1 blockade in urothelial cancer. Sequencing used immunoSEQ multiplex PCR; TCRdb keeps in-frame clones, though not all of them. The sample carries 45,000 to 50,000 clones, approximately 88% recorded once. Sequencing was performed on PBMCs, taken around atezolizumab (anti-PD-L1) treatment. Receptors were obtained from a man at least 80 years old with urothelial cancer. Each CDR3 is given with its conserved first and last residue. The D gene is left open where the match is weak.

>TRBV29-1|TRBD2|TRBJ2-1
CSAATSGIGHEQFF
TGCAGCGCTGCTACTAGCGGGATTGGTCATGAGCAGTTCTTC
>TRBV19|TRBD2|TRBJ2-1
CASSIGLAYDNEQFF
TGTGCCAGTAGTATCGGACTAGCTTACGACAATGAGCAGTTCTTC
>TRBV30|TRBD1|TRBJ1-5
CAWGTGTGLQPQHF
TGTGCCTGGGGAACCGGGACAGGGCTCCAGCCCCAGCATTTT
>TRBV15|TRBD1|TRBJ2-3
CATTSDRITDTQYF
TGTGCCACCACCTCGGACAGGATCACAGATACGCAGTATTTT
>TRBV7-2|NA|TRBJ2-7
CASSLERVAASSYEQYF
TGTGCCAGCAGCTTAGAGAGGGTAGCTGCGAGCTCCTACGAGCAGTACTTC
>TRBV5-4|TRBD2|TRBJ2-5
CASSLAGGPQETQYF
TGTGCCAGCAGCTTGGCGGGAGGCCCACAAGAGACCCAGTACTTC
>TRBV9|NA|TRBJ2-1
CASSPGTRSYNEQFF
TGTGCCAGCAGCCCCGGGACTCGTTCCTACAATGAGCAGTTCTTC
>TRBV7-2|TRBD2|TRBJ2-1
CASSISGSSSYNEQFF
TGTGCCAGCAGTATTAGCGGGAGCTCTTCCTACAATGAGCAGTTCTTC
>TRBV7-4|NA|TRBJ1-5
CASSLNGRNSNQPQHF
TGTGCCAGCAGCTTAAATGGCAGGAATAGCAATCAGCCCCAGCATTTT
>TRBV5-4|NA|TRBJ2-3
CASSLTGSTDTQYF
TGTGCCAGCAGCTTAACAGGGAGCACAGATACGCAGTATTTT